This T cell receptor (beta chain) came from a study of cytomegalovirus exposure and HLA in healthy donors. Overall study: Per a later analysis, the roughly 690 first-cohort and under 150 validation repertoires shared one platform.

This CDR3 has 16 residues. Germline V CDR1 and CDR2: MNHEY, SMNVEV (reference sequence). V lost 8 bases and J lost 2; bases outside the gene matches: 13. The assay was immunoSEQ multiplex PCR, and TCRdb's table has in-frame clones only and misses some. This table holds about 120,000 clones, approximately 87% found once. The source is a woman younger than 30 in good health and CMV-seropositive. The chain has TRBV27 and TRBJ1-1, with 8 bases fitting TRBD1. The specimen was PBMCs. The CDR3 bases are TGTGCCAGCGCGCCTCGACAGGGGAGGGGAAACACTGAAGCTTTCTTT. Translated, it gives CASAPRQGRGNTEAFF.